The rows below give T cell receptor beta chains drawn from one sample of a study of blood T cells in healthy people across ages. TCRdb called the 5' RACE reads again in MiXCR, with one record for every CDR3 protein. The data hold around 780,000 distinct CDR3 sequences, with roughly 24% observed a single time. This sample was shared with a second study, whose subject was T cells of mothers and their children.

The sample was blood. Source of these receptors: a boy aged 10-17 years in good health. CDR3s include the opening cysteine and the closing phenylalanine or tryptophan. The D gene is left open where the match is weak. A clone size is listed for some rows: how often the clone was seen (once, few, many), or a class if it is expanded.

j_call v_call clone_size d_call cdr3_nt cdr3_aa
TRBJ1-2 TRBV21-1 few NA TGTGCCAGCAGCCCCAAGGGAGCGCTTTATGGCTACACCTTC CASSPKGALYGYTF
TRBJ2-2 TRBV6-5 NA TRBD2 TGTGCCAGCAGGCCCCAAGCGGGGCGCACCGGGGAGCTGTTTTTT CASRPQAGRTGELFF
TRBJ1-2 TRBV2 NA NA TGTGCCAGCAGCGGCAGGGTTAACTATGGCTACACCTTC CASSGRVNYGYTF
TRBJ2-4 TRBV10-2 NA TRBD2 TGCGCCAGTCGGGGGGGCCGTCGGAACATTCAGTACTTC CASRGGRRNIQYF
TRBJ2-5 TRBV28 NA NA TGTGCCAGCAGTTTATGGGGAGAGCAAGAGACCCAGTACTTC CASSLWGEQETQYF
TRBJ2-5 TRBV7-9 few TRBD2 TGTGCCAGCAATCGAGCGGGGGTGGAAGAGACCCAGTACTTC CASNRAGVEETQYF
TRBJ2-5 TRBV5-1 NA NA TGCGCCAGCAGCTTGATGGAAGAGACCCAGTACTTC CASSLMEETQYF
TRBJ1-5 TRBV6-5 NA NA TGTGCCAGCAGTTGGGGAAAAAATCAGCCCCAGCATTTT CASSWGKNQPQHF
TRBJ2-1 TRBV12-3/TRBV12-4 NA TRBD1 TGTGCCAGCAGATATGGGACAGGATCTCACAATGAGCAGTTCTTC CASRYGTGSHNEQFF
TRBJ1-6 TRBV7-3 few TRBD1 TGTGCCAGCAGCTCCCAGACAGGGGGAGGATCACCCCTCCACTTT CASSSQTGGGSPLHF
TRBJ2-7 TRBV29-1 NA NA TGCAGCGTTGAACGCGGGCGCGAGCAGTACTTC CSVERGREQYF
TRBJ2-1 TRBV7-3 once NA TGTGCCAGCAGCTTAACACATAACAATGAGCAGTTCTTC CASSLTHNNEQFF
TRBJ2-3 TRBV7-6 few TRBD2 TGTGCCAGCAGCTTGACGACTAGCGGGGGGCCCTCCGGTACGCAGTATTTT CASSLTTSGGPSGTQYF
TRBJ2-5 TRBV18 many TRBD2 TGTGCCAGCTCACCAAGGCCGGGAGGCCAAGAGACCCAGTACTTC CASSPRPGGQETQYF
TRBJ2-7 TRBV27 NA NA TGTGCCAGCATTTCTACGCGAGAAAGTAGTAGCTACGAGCAGTACTTC CASISTRESSSYEQYF
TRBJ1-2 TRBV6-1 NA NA TGTGCCAGCAGGGAGGACAGAAACTATGGCTACACCTTC CASREDRNYGYTF
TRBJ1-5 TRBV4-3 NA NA TGCGCCAGCAGCCAAGATTTCAAGCAGCCCCAGCATTTT CASSQDFKQPQHF
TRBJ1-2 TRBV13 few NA TGTGCCAGCAGCTTGGGCATGGGGGAAAACTATGGCTACACCTTC CASSLGMGENYGYTF
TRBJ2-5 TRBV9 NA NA TGTGCCAGCAGCGGAACTGCCGGGAGCCAACAAGAGACCCAGTACTTC CASSGTAGSQQETQYF
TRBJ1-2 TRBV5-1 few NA TGCGCCAGCAGCTCAGCCGAGCCCGATGCCTATGGCTACACCTTC CASSSAEPDAYGYTF
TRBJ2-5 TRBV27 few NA TGTGCCAGCAGTTTAGATCCAGGACCACCCCAAGAGACCCAGTACTTC CASSLDPGPPQETQYF
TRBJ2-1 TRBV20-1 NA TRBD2 TGCAGTGCTCCCCTCCCGGGGCTAGCGGTTAATGAGCAGTTCTTC CSAPLPGLAVNEQFF
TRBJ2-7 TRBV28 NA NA TGTGCCAGCAGTTTAAGTCAGGGGGGAGCCTACGAGCAGTACTTC CASSLSQGGAYEQYF
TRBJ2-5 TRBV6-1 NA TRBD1 TGTGCCAGCAGTGCCCGCGTTGGTAGGGGGCCTGAGACCCAGTACTTC CASSARVGRGPETQYF
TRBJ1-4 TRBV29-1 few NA TGCAGCGTGCGGAGAGGAGGGGAAAAACTGTTTTTT CSVRRGGEKLFF
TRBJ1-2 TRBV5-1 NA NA TGCGCCAGCACCCCAGCTGGATACTGTGGCTACACCTTC CASTPAGYCGYTF
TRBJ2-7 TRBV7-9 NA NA TGTGCCAGCAGCTCTAAAATCTACGAGCAGTACTTC CASSSKIYEQYF
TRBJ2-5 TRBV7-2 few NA TGTGCCAGCAGCTCTGACCTACCGCCTCAAGAGACCCAGTACTTC CASSSDLPPQETQYF
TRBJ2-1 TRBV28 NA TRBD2 TGTGCCAGCAGGTACCCCCTTACTAGCGGGGGGAATGAGCAGTTCTTC CASRYPLTSGGNEQFF
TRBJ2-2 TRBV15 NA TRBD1 TGTGCCACTGCGAACCGGGACAGGGAGAACACCGGGGAGCTGTTTTTT CATANRDRENTGELFF
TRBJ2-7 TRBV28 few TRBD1 TGTGCCAGCAGTCTTCCGGGACAGGGGGCTTCGCGCCCCGGGCAGTACTTC CASSLPGQGASRPGQYF
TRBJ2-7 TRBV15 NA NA TGTGCCACCAGCAGCAGCGACACTTACAACCCCTACGGGCAGTACTTC CATSSSDTYNPYGQYF
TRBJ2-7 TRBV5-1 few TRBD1 TGCGCCAGCAGTACCGGGACAGTTTCCTACGAGCAGTACTTC CASSTGTVSYEQYF
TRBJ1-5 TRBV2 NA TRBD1 TGTGCCAGCGAATCACAGGGGACAGGTCAGCCCCAGCATTTT CASESQGTGQPQHF
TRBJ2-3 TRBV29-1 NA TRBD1 TGCAGCGTTGCCCGGGACAGGGGGACAGATACGCAGTATTTT CSVARDRGTDTQYF
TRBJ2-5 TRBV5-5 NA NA TGTGCCAGCAGCGCAAGCGGAGCACCCTGGGCCCAGTACTTC CASSASGAPWAQYF
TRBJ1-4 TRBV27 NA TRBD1 TGTGCCAGCTTCGACAGGGTTGGAGAAAAACTGTTTTTT CASFDRVGEKLFF